One sample yielded the 14 T cell receptor beta chains listed below, sequenced in a study of T cells in women clearing cervical HPV infection. Assay: immunoSEQ multiplex PCR; the TCRdb copy retains only in-frame clones and omits some. In total, the table holds around 17,000 clones. Material: blood buffy coat. These receptors were taken from a woman aged 18-70 years with a cervical HPV16 infection that either progressed to CIN3+ or cleared (not recorded which).

Comment on this clone: The read ends 3 residues before the CDR3 terminus; that terminus is restored from the germline J gene. V is TRBV20-1 and J is TRBJ2-7; D uncertain. This CDR3 comprises 14 residues. CDR1 DFQATT and CDR2 SNEGSKA come from the germline V gene (reference sequence). V lost 3 bases to trimming and J lost 0 bases, with 12 bases between them. Incomplete CDR3 DNA: TGCAGTGCTAGCGTACAAACCTCCTCCTACGAG. It yields the protein CSASVQTSSYE. From start to end, the CDR3 is CSASVQTSSYEQYF.

As concerns this clone: The DNA ends 3 residues before the CDR3 does, and the rest of the CDR3 is filled in from the germline J gene. The chain has TRBV18 and TRBJ2-1; weak D call: TRBD2 (5 bases). CDR3 length equals 13 residues. Looked up from germline, CDR1 is KGHSH and CDR2 is LQKENI. Deletions cut 2 bases from V and 9 bases from J, with 11 bases between. The CDR3 bases that were read are TGTGCCAGCTCACCAACCCCCAGCGGTGAG. Protein sequence: CASSPTPSGE. The entire CDR3 protein reads CASSPTPSGEQFF.

On this clone itself: The read comes to an end 3 residues before the CDR3 does, leaving the germline J gene to fill in the end. The rearrangement links TRBV19 to TRBJ2-4; 7 nucleotides align to TRBD1. CDR3 length: 14 residues. The germline V gene has CDR1 LNHDA and CDR2 SQIVND (reference sequence). CDR3 amino acids: CASSIGQAGYGQYF. The sequenced CDR3 bases are TGTGCCAGTAGTATTGGACAGGCCGGCTATGGT. Filled out from reference TRBV19 and TRBJ2-4, the complete variable domain reads DGGITQSPKYLFRKEGQNVTLSCEQNLNHDAMYWYRQDPGQGLRLIYYSQIVNDFQKGDIAEGYSVSREKKESFPLTVTSAQKNPTAFYLCASSIGQAGYGQYFGAGTRLSVL.

About this clone itself: With the read ending 3 residues before the CDR3 end, the germline J gene is used to fill in that end. The chain couples TRBV18 to TRBJ2-3; the match to TRBD1 covers 8 bases. CDR3 size: 15 residues. CDR1 and CDR2 from the germline V gene are KGHSH and LQKENI. CDR3 bases read: TGTGCCAGCTCACCATCGTCAGGGGGCAATCAGCCG. It specifies CASSPSSGGNQP. From start to end, the CDR3 is CASSPSSGGNQPQYF.

About this clone: The CDR3 end lies 3 residues beyond the end of the read and is filled in from the germline J gene. The chain recombines TRBV11-3 with TRBJ2-2; D is possibly TRBD1 (7 bases). This CDR3 is 15 amino acids long. Germline V gives CDR1 SGHNT, CDR2 YENEEA. V dropped 5 bases and J dropped 6 bases, with 16 bases sitting between them. This CDR3 is CASSAHRGGAGELFF. The CDR3 DNA, read in part, is TGTGCCAGCAGCGCTCACAGGGGCGGGGCCGGGGAG.

Note on this clone: The read is 3 residues too short to cover the CDR3 end, so that end is filled in from the germline J gene. This chain uses TRBV19 with TRBJ1-1, with D perhaps matching TRBD1 (5 bases). Trimming cost V 5 bases and J 1 base, with 8 bases left between them. CDR3 length: 13 amino acids. Germline values: CDR1 LNHDA, CDR2 SQIVND (reference sequence). The CDR3: CASSHQGNTEAFF. Partial CDR3 DNA: TGTGCCAGTAGTCACCAGGGGAACACTGAA.

A note on this clone: From the germline J gene comes the end of the CDR3, since the read stops 3 residues before it. The chain is built from TRBV18 and TRBJ2-4; D possibly corresponds to TRBD1 (5 bases). This CDR3 is 13 amino acids long. Germline loops: CDR1 KGHSH, CDR2 LQKENI. CDR3 in amino acids: CASSTRDNYGQYF. The covered CDR3 bases are TGTGCCAGCTCAACCAGGGATAACTATGGT. The full variable domain, in which reference TRBV18 and TRBJ2-4 provide the parts outside the CDR3, is NAGVMQNPRHLVRRRGQEARLRCSPMKGHSHVYWYRQLPEEGLKFMVYLQKENIIDESGMPKERFSAEFPKEGPSILRIQQVVRGDSAAYFCASSTRDNYGQYFGAGTRLSVL.

The CDR3 reads CASSPGAGGVTEAFF. CDR3 DNA, as far as it was read: TGTGCCAGTAGCCCGGGGGCAGGGGGCGTCACTGAA. The J gene is TRBJ1-1, the V gene TRBV19, with 8 bases fitting TRBD1. The sequenced fragment ends 3 residues before the CDR3 boundary, so the rest is inferred from the germline J gene. The CDR3 runs 15 residues. The trim removed 6 bases at V and 4 bases at J, leaving 10 bases unmatched. Germline CDR1 LNHDA, CDR2 SQIVND (reference sequence). Variable domain in full (rest from reference TRBV19 and TRBJ1-1): DGGITQSPKYLFRKEGQNVTLSCEQNLNHDAMYWYRQDPGQGLRLIYYSQIVNDFQKGDIAEGYSVSREKKESFPLTVTSAQKNPTAFYLCASSPGAGGVTEAFFGQGTRLTVV.

Comments on this clone: Coverage ceases 3 residues before the CDR3 finishes, and the germline J gene fills in the end. This chain uses TRBV28 with TRBJ2-3; TRBD2 might be the D (5 bases). Germline-derived CDR1 and CDR2 are MDHEN and SYDVKM. The V end lost 4 bases, the J end lost 2 bases, and 16 bases lay between the germline ends. The CDR3 is made up of 16 amino acids. CDR3 bases read: TGTGCCAGCAGTTCAAGCGGCGTCGGGCCCACAGATACG. Translated: CASSSSGVGPTDT. The whole CDR3 reads CASSSSGVGPTDTQYF.

With respect to this clone: The CDR3 end is not reached by the read, which stops 3 residues before it; the germline J gene fills it in. The V call is TRBV6-2 or TRBV6-3, the J call TRBJ1-2; maybe TRBD1 (5 bases). The CDR3 contains 15 residues. Germline CDR1 is MNHEY and CDR2 is SVGEGT. The covered CDR3 bases are TGTGCCAGCACCAATGACAGATCAGGTCTCTACGAC. Amino acids: CASTNDRSGLYD. The whole CDR3 region reads CASTNDRSGLYDYTF.

CDR3 DNA (partial): TGCAGTGCTAGAGTACTAGACGGATACGAG. Its protein is CSARVLDGYE. The whole CDR3 is CSARVLDGYEQYF. This rearrangement joins TRBV20-1 to TRBJ2-7; a weak D match, TRBD2 (5 bases). Sequencing ends 3 residues short of the CDR3 end; the germline J gene provides the rest. Germline CDR1 reads DFQATT; CDR2 reads SNEGSKA (reference sequence). The CDR3 consists of 13 residues. V was cut by 1 base and J by 4 bases, with 11 bases left in between.

Comments on this clone: The read gets to within 3 residues of the CDR3 end, and the germline J gene fills in the rest. The chain couples TRBV19 to TRBJ2-2, with D possibly matching TRBD2 (5 bases). The CDR3 has 14 residues. Germline V gene data show CDR1 as LNHDA and CDR2 as SQIVND (reference sequence). CDR3 sequence reads: CASSSGNTNEKLFF. Partial CDR3 DNA: TGTGCCAGTAGCTCGGGGAACACTAATGAAAAG.

Turning to this clone: The CDR3 is cut off 3 residues early in the read; its end comes from the germline J gene. V usage is TRBV7-3 and J usage is TRBJ2-7; tentative D call: TRBD1 (5 bases). From germline, CDR1 is SGHTA and CDR2 FQGTGA. The CDR3 is made up of 13 amino acids. The V and J ends lost 5 bases and 3 bases respectively, with 11 bases between them. The part of the CDR3 DNA that was read is TGTGCCAGCAGCAAGGGGCAGCTCTACGAG. Translating gives CASSKGQLYE. The whole CDR3 protein reads CASSKGQLYEQYF.

With regard to this clone: From the germline J gene comes the end of the CDR3, since the read stops 3 residues before it. The chain has TRBV29-1 and TRBJ1-2, with 7 bases lining up with TRBD1. CDR1 SQVTM and CDR2 ANQGSEA come from the germline V gene. This CDR3 is 12 amino acids long. V lost 6 bases to trimming and J lost 4 bases; unmatched junction nucleotides: 5. CDR3 protein: CSVEDRFYGYTF. CDR3 bases read: TGCAGCGTGGAGGACAGGTTCTATGGC.